This record looks at one TCR beta chain sequence and its context. A read error may account for a junction end that differs from germline. This sample was taken from a study of Tregs in tolerant kidney transplant recipients. Mixed chimerism was transient after nonmyeloablative marrow transplants from related graft donors. Unstimulated regulatory T cells (CD4+CD25+CD127-), CD4+CD25- non-regulatory cells, CD4 and CD8 cells were FACS-sorted from thawed PBMCs. The data were produced by immunoSEQ multiplex PCR, yet TCRdb's version contains in-frame clones alone and is incomplete. The data show more than 90,000 clones, 90% to 95% seen once. Germline values: CDR1 DFQATT, CDR2 SNEGSKA (reference sequence). This CDR3 has 11 amino acids.

J is TRBJ1-2 and V is TRBV20-1, with D uncertain. The receptor comes from a human patient who received a combined kidney and bone marrow transplant. The graft donor may account for some of the T cells. The specimen comprised CD4+ T cells from blood (PBMCs), sampled 12 months after the transplant. The CDR3 DNA sequence: TGCAGTGCTGGAGACTTATATGGCTACACCTTC. Translated, it gives CSAGDLYGYTF.